This entry is about one T cell receptor (beta chain). The entry originates in a study of cytomegalovirus exposure and HLA in healthy donors. The repertoire was sequenced with immunoSEQ multiplex PCR; TCRdb's copy has only in-frame clones and lacks some. Of 300,000 to 400,000 clones in the sample, 80% to 90% were seen once. The CDR3 spans 15 residues. The germline CDR1 and CDR2 sequences are SGHDT and YYEEEE. V dropped 3 bases and J dropped 3; count of bases not matched to a gene: 6. The specimen sequenced was PBMCs. The chain carries TRBV5-6 and TRBJ1-5; 7 bases are a match to TRBD1. The source is a woman aged 18-29 years in good health and CMV-seronegative. The CDR3 sequence: CASSWQGTVNQPQHF. CDR3 sequence (DNA): TGTGCCAGCAGCTGGCAGGGGACAGTCAATCAGCCCCAGCATTTT.